These 17 T cell receptor beta chains were all obtained from the same sample, sequenced in a study of blood T cell repertoires in COVID-19. Here immunoSEQ multiplex PCR was the method, and the copy in TCRdb shows in-frame clones only, minus some. The sample lists 65,000 to 90,000 clones; roughly 87% were seen once. Sample: peripheral blood. These receptors were taken from an older man with acute or convalescent COVID-19.

The chain links TRBV18 to TRBJ1-4; no clear D. The CDR3 has 16 residues. Germline CDR1 and CDR2: KGHSH and LQKENI. The V and J ends lost 3 bases and 0 bases respectively, with 11 bases between them. The CDR3 sequence: CASSPGGPATNEKLFF. In nucleotides, the CDR3 is TGTGCCAGCTCACCCGGCGGCCCTGCAACTAATGAAAAACTGTTTTTT. Using reference TRBV18 and TRBJ1-4 for the parts outside the CDR3, the full variable domain is NAGVMQNPRHLVRRRGQEARLRCSPMKGHSHVYWYRQLPEEGLKFMVYLQKENIIDESGMPKERFSAEFPKEGPSILRIQQVVRGDSAAYFCASSPGGPATNEKLFFGSGTQLSVL.

This sequence joins TRBV30 and TRBJ1-1; 7 nucleotides line up with TRBD1. The V and J ends lost 6 bases and 0 bases, in that order; junction bases with no gene match: 7. CDR1 and CDR2 from the germline V gene are GTSNPN and SVGIG (reference sequence). The CDR3 loop spans 14 amino acids. The CDR3, as DNA: TGTGCCTGCCGTCTTGGGACAGTGAACACTGAAGCTTTCTTT. This translates into CACRLGTVNTEAFF.

The gene calls are TRBV6-5 and TRBJ2-7, with a weak D call TRBD2 (5 bases). CDR3 size: 15 residues. The germline gives CDR1 MNHEY, CDR2 SVGAGI. V was trimmed by 10 bases and J by 3 bases, leaving 22 bases between them. CDR3 sequence reads: CATTGNLPINYEQYF. CDR3 DNA: TGTGCCACCACGGGGAACCTCCCAATAAACTACGAGCAGTACTTC.

This chain uses TRBV10-3 with TRBJ1-1; the D gene is possibly TRBD1 (5 bases). The CDR3 consists of 13 residues. From germline, CDR1 is ENHRY and CDR2 SYGVKD. The V gene lost 6 bases and the J gene lost 1 base, with 9 bases spanning the gap. The chain's CDR3 is CAISSTENTEAFF. As DNA, the CDR3 is TGTGCCATCAGCTCGACAGAGAACACTGAAGCTTTCTTT.

This clone appeared a single time. V is TRBV5-1 and J is TRBJ1-2; D may be TRBD1 (5 bases). The CDR3 is 14 amino acids. CDR1 is SGHRS and CDR2 is YFSETQ in the germline V gene. Trimming pared 7 bases from V and 4 bases from J, leaving 17 bases between. The chain's CDR3 is CASAAGQGRYGYTF. The DNA of the CDR3 is TGCGCCAGCGCCGCCGGGCAGGGCCGCTATGGCTACACCTTC.

V and J are TRBV2 and TRBJ2-3; 12 positions match TRBD2. Germline trimming cut 6 bases from V and 8 bases from J; bases unmatched to any gene: 0. CDR1 and CDR2 (germline): SNHLY, FYNNEI. This CDR3 contains 12 residues. CDR3 in amino acids: CASRTSGSTQYF. The DNA of the CDR3 is TGTGCCAGCAGGACTAGCGGGAGTACGCAGTATTTT.

The V call is TRBV5-1, the J call TRBJ2-1; a possible D gene is TRBD2 (5 bases). The V gene's germline CDR1 is SGHRS and CDR2 YFSETQ. The CDR3 has 12 amino acids. With 2 bases removed from V and 9 bases from J, the gap between germline ends came to 9 bases. CDR3 coding DNA: TGCGCCAGCAGCTTCGGTGGAGGTGAGCAGTTCTTC. Translation: CASSFGGGEQFF.

The gene calls are TRBV6-5 and TRBJ2-1; no firm D call. Per the germline V gene, CDR1 is MNHEY and CDR2 is SVGAGI. V was clipped by 0 bases and J by 5 bases, with 8 bases between them. The CDR3 has 14 residues. CDR3 DNA: TGTGCCAGCAGTTACTCTTACAGAAACAATGAGCAGTTCTTC. Protein: CASSYSYRNNEQFF.

This chain links TRBV6-5 with TRBJ2-5; 7 bases match TRBD2. The CDR3 totals 14 residues. CDR1 is MNHEY, CDR2 SVGAGI, per germline. V lost 2 bases and J lost 8; bases outside the gene matches: 8. CDR3: CASSYGAGRDTQYF. The DNA for the CDR3 is TGTGCCAGCAGTTACGGGGCAGGGAGGGACACCCAGTACTTC.

This clone was recorded only once. The gene calls are TRBV7-9 and TRBJ2-1; D ambiguous. There are 13 residues in the CDR3. Trimming took 5 bases from V and 9 from J, leaving 14 bases between them. From germline, CDR1 is SEHNR and CDR2 FQNEAQ (reference sequence). CDR3 loop: CASSIEGGGEQFF. CDR3 sequence (DNA): TGTGCCAGCAGCATAGAAGGCGGCGGTGAGCAGTTCTTC.

The rearrangement joins TRBV6-5 to TRBJ2-3; no definite D call. This CDR3 region has 13 residues. The germline V gene encodes CDR1 MNHEY and CDR2 SVGAGI. V lost 6 bases and J lost 4, with 11 bases in between. The CDR3 protein is CASSLSFSDTQYF. CDR3 bases: TGTGCCAGCAGCCTGAGTTTTTCAGATACGCAGTATTTT.

The chain employs TRBV11-1 and TRBJ2-1; a possible D gene is TRBD2 (6 bases). The CDR3 spans 14 residues. Germline V lookup: CDR1 SGHAT, CDR2 FQDESV (reference sequence). Trimming cost V 5 bases and J 8 bases, with 16 bases left between them. The chain's CDR3 is CASSGGRLNDEQFF. CDR3 coding DNA: TGTGCCAGCAGCGGAGGGAGGTTGAATGATGAGCAGTTCTTC.

The chain couples TRBV11-2 to TRBJ1-1; D is unresolved. The CDR3 length is 15 residues. Germline CDR1 SGHAT, CDR2 FQNNGV. V gave up 5 bases and J gave up 2 bases, with 15 bases separating them. CDR3 amino acids: CASSPQPQVNTEAFF. As DNA, the CDR3 is TGTGCCAGCAGCCCCCAACCGCAGGTTAACACTGAAGCTTTCTTT.

The V gene is TRBV10-3, the J gene TRBJ1-1, with TRBD1 identical over 8 bases. CDR1 is ENHRY, CDR2 SYGVKD, per germline. The CDR3 has 17 amino acids. J lost 4 bases, V lost 4 bases, and 14 bases had no gene match. CDR3 amino acids: CAISGATERQGSTEAFF. CDR3 nucleotides: TGTGCCATCAGTGGGGCTACTGAGAGACAGGGGAGCACTGAAGCTTTCTTT.

This clone appeared a single time. The rearrangement links TRBV5-1 to TRBJ2-7; 9 positions agree with TRBD2. CDR1 is SGHRS, CDR2 YFSETQ, per germline. This CDR3 region has 14 residues. With 4 bases clipped from V and 1 base from J, the junction kept 3 bases outside the gene matches. CDR3 sequence reads: CASSLSGGSYEQYF. In nucleotides, the CDR3 is TGCGCCAGCAGCCTTAGCGGGGGATCCTACGAGCAGTACTTC.

This clone was detected only a few times. CDR3 bases: TGCAGCGGCCAAAAGGGACACGTCTCGTCTGAAGCTTTCTTT. Its protein is CSGQKGHVSSEAFF. This sequence joins TRBV29-1 and TRBJ1-1; possibly TRBD1 for D (6 bases). The CDR3 length is 14 residues. Per the germline V gene, CDR1 is SQVTM and CDR2 is ANQGSEA. Between the trimmed V and J ends, which lost 7 bases and 6 bases, there was a span of 21 bases.

J is TRBJ2-3 and V is TRBV24-1, with unresolved D. CDR1 is KGHDR and CDR2 is SFDVKD in the germline V gene. V lost 3 bases and J 0 bases, leaving 9 bases between the germline ends. The CDR3 has 15 residues. In DNA form, the CDR3 reads TGTGCCACCAGTGATGCGCCATGGAGCACAGATACGCAGTATTTT. Translation: CATSDAPWSTDTQYF.